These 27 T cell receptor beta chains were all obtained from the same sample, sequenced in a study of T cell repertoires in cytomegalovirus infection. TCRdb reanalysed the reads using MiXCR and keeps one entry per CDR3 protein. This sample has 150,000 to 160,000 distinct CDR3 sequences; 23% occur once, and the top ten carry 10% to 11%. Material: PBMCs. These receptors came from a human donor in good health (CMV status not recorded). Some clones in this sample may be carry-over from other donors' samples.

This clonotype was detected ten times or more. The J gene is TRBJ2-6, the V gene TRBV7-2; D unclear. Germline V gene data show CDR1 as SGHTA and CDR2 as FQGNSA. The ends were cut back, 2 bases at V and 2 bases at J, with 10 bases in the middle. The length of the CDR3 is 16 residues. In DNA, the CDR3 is TGTGCCAGCAGCTTAAGGCAGAGCGCTGGGGCCAACGTCCTGACTTTC. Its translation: CASSLRQSAGANVLTF.

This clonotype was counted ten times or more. CDR3 sequence reads: CASSSGGRLNTEAFF. In DNA form, the CDR3 reads TGTGCCAGCAGTTCCGGCGGGCGGTTGAACACTGAAGCTTTCTTT. The gene calls are TRBV12-3 or TRBV12-4 and TRBJ1-1; D gene ambiguous. V was clipped by 4 bases and J by 0 bases, with 12 bases between them. The CDR3 consists of 15 residues.

DNA of the CDR3: TGTGCCAGCAGCTTATCAGCGGGAGACCCGCCGACAGATACGCAGTATTTT. Its protein is CASSLSAGDPPTDTQYF. The chain carries TRBV7-9 and TRBJ2-3, with TRBD2 identical over 8 bases. V lost 2 bases to trimming and J lost 3 bases; unmatched junction nucleotides: 10. From germline, CDR1 is SEHNR and CDR2 FQNEAQ (reference sequence). CDR3 length: 17 amino acids.

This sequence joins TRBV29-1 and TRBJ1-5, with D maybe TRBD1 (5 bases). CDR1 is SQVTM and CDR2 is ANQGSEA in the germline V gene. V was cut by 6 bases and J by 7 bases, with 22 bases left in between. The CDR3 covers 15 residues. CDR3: CSVEGRGAGGQPQHF. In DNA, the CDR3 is TGCAGCGTCGAGGGGCGGGGCGCTGGAGGGCAGCCCCAGCATTTT.

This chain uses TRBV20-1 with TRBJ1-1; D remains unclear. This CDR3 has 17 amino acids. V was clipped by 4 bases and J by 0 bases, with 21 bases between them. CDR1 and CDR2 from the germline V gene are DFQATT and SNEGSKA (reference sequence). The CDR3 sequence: CSANPKFPGGMNTEAFF. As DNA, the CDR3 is TGCAGTGCTAACCCAAAATTTCCAGGAGGGATGAACACTGAAGCTTTCTTT.

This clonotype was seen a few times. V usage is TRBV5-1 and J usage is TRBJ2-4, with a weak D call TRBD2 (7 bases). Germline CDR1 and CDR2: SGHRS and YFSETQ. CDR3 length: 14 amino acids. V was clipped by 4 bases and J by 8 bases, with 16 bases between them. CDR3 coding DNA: TGCGCCAGCAGCAACGGACTAGGGGGGGACATTCAGTACTTC. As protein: CASSNGLGGDIQYF. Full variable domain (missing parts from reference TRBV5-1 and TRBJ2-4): KAGVTQTPRYLIKTRGQQVTLSCSPISGHRSVSWYQQTPGQGLQFLFEYFSETQRNKGNFPGRFSGRQFSNSRSEMNVSTLELGDSALYLCASSNGLGGDIQYFGAGTRLSVL.

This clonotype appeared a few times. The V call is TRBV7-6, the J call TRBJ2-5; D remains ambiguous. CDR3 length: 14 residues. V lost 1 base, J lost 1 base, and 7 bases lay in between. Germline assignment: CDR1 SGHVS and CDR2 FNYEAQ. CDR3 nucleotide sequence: TGTGCCAGCAGCTTAGTGGCGACCCAAGAGACCCAGTACTTC. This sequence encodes CASSLVATQETQYF.

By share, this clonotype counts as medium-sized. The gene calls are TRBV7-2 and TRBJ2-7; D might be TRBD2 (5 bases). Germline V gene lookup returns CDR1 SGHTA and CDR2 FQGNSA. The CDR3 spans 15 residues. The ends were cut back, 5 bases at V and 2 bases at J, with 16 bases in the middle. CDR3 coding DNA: TGTGCCAGCAGCCCTGCCCGAAGCGGAACCTACGAGCAGTACTTC. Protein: CASSPARSGTYEQYF.

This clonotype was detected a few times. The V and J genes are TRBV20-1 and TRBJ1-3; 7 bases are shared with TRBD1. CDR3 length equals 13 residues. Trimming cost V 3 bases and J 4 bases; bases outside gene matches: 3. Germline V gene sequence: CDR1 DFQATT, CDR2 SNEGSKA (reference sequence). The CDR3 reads CSASETGGNTIYF. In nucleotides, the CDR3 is TGCAGTGCTAGTGAGACAGGGGGAAACACCATATATTTT.

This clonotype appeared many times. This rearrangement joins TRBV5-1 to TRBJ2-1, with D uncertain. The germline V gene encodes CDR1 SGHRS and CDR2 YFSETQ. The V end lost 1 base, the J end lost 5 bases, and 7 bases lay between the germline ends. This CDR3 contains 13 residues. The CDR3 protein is CASSLRPNNEQFF. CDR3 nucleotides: TGCGCCAGCAGCTTGAGGCCTAACAATGAGCAGTTCTTC.

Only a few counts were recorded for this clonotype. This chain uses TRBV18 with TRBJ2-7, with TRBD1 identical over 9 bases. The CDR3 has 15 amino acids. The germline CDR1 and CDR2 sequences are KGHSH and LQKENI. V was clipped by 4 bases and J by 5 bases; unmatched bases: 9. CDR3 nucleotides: TGTGCCAGCTCACTCACCGGGACAGGGTACAACGAGCAGTACTTC. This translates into CASSLTGTGYNEQYF.

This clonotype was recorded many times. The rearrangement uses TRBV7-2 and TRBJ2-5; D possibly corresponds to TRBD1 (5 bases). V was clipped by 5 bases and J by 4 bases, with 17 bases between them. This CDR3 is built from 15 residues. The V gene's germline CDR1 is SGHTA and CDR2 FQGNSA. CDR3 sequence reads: CASSPPHGASETQYF. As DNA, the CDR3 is TGTGCCAGCAGCCCCCCACATGGGGCTTCAGAGACCCAGTACTTC.

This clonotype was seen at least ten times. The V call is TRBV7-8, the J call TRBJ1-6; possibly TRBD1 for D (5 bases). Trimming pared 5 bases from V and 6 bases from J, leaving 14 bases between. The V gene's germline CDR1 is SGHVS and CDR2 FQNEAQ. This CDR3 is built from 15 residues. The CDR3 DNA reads TGTGCCAGCAGCACCGACAGTCCAGCTAATTCACCCCTCCACTTT. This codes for CASSTDSPANSPLHF.

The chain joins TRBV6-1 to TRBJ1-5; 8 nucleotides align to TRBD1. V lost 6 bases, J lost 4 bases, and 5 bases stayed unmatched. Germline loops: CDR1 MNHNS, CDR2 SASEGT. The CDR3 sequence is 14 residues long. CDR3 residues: CASRGTGGNQPQHF. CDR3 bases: TGTGCCAGCAGGGGGACAGGAGGGAATCAGCCCCAGCATTTT.

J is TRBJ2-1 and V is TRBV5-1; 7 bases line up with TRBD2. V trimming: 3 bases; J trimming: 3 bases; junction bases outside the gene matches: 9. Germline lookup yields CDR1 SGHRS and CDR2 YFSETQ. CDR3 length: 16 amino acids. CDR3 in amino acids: CASSWTTGGSYNEQFF. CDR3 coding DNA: TGCGCCAGCAGCTGGACGACTGGCGGGAGCTACAATGAGCAGTTCTTC.

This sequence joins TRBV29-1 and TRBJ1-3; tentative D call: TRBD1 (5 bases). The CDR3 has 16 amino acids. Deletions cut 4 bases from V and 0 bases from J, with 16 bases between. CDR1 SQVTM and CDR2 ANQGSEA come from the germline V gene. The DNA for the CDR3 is TGCAGCGTTGCGGGGCAGGGAAAGGGCTCTGGAAACACCATATATTTT. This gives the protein CSVAGQGKGSGNTIYF.

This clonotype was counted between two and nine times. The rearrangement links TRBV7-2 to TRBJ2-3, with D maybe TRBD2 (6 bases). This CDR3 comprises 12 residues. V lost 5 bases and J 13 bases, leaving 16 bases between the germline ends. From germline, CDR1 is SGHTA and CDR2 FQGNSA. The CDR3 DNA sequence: TGTGCCAGCAGCGAGACGGGGCGCGGGGAGTATTTT. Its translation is CASSETGRGEYF.

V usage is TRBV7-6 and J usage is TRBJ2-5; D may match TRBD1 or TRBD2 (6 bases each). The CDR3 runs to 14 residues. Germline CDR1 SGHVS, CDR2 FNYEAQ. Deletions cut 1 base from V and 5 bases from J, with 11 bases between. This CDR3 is CASSLDGGVETQYF. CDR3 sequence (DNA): TGTGCCAGCAGCTTAGACGGGGGCGTGGAGACCCAGTACTTC.

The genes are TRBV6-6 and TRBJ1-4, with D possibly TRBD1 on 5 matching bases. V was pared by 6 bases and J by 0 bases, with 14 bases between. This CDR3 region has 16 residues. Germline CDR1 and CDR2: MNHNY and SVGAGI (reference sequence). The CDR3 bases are TGTGCCAGCAGCGCCCCAGTGGGGGCAACTAATGAAAAACTGTTTTTT. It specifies CASSAPVGATNEKLFF.

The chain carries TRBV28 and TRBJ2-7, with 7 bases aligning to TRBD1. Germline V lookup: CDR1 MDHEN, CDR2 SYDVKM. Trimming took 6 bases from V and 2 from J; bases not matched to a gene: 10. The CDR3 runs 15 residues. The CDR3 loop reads CASSRQGSAAYEQYF. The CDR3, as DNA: TGTGCCAGCAGCCGACAGGGAAGTGCAGCCTACGAGCAGTACTTC. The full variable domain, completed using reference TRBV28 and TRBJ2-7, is DVKVTQSSRYLVKRTGEKVFLECVQDMDHENMFWYRQDPGLGLRLIYFSYDVKMKEKGDIPEGYSVSREKKERFSLILESASTNQTSMYLCASSRQGSAAYEQYFGPGTRLTVT.

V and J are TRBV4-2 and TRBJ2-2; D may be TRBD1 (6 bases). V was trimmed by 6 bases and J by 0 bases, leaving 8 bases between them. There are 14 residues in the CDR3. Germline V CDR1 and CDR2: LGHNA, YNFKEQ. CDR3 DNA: TGTGCCAGCAGTGCAGGGGCGAACACCGGGGAGCTGTTTTTT. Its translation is CASSAGANTGELFF.

The CDR3 coding sequence is TGTGCCAGCAGCTTGGGGGGGGCGGCTGGAAACACCATATATTTT. It is translated as CASSLGGAAGNTIYF. J is TRBJ1-3 and V is TRBV7-3; D may be TRBD1 (6 bases). This CDR3 has 15 residues. CDR1 and CDR2 (germline): SGHTA, FQGTGA. V gave up 3 bases and J gave up 2 bases, with 11 bases separating them.

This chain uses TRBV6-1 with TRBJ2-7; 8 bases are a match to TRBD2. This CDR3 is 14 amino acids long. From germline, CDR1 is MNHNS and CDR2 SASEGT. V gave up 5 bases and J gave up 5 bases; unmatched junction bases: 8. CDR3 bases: TGTGCCAGCAGTCTCCTAAGCGGGAGAAACGAGCAGTACTTC. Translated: CASSLLSGRNEQYF.

The CDR3 nucleotides are TGCGCCAGCAGCCAAGATATCTCTACCGAGGGAGAGCAGTACTTC. Its protein product is CASSQDISTEGEQYF. The chain is built from TRBV4-1 and TRBJ2-7; a weak D match, TRBD2 (5 bases). The CDR3 spans 15 residues. The germline CDR1 and CDR2 sequences are MGHRA and YSYEKL. V was clipped by 0 bases and J by 7 bases, with 16 bases between them.

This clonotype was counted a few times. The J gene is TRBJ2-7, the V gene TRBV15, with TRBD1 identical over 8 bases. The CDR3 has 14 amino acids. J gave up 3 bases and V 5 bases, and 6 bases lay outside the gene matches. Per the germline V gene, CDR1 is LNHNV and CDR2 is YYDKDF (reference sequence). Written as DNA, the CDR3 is TGTGCCACCAGCGGCCGGGACAGGTTCTACGAGCAGTACTTC. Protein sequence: CATSGRDRFYEQYF. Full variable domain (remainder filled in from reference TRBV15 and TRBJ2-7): DAMVIQNPRYQVTQFGKPVTLSCSQTLNHNVMYWYQQKSSQAPKLLFHYYDKDFNNEADTPDNFQSRRPNTSFCFLDIRSPGLGDTAMYLCATSGRDRFYEQYFGPGTRLTVT.

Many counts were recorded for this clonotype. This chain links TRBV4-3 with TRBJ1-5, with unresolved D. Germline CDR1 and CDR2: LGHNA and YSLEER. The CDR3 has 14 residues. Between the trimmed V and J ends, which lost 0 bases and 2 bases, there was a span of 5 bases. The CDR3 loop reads CASSQDLGNQPQHF. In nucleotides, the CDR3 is TGCGCCAGCAGCCAAGATTTAGGCAATCAGCCCCAGCATTTT.

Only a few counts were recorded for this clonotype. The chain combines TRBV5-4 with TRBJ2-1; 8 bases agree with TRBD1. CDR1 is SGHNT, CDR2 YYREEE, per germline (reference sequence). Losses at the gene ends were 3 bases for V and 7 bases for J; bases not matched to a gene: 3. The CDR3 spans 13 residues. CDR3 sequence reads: CASSSRTGNEQFF. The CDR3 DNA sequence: TGTGCCAGCAGCTCCCGGACAGGGAATGAGCAGTTCTTC.